There are a few counts of the clone carrying this TCR beta chain. The target antigen is unknown. This entry comes from a study of radiation and T cells in renal cell carcinoma. Study results and limitations: In blood, top tumor clones expanded by 2 weeks, shrinking by 4. Baseline intratumoral clonotype presence is unknown without pretreatment biopsies.

The time point is: baseline pretreatment blood. Treatment indicated: 15 Gy SBRT to primary tumor, nephrectomy 4 weeks later. This renal cell carcinoma was of the clear cell type. This CDR3 has 16 residues. V lost 2 bases to trimming and J lost 2 bases; unmatched junction nucleotides: 8. Germline values: CDR1 SGHTS, CDR2 YDEGEE. Method: immunoSEQ multiplex PCR; TCRdb's copy keeps in-frame clones and lacks some. The sample yields roughly 53,000 clones, around 83% seen once. The rearrangement uses TRBV5-8 and TRBJ2-3, with TRBD2 matching 7 bases. The sample was blood, taken from a patient whose treatment included radiotherapy and nephrectomy. The TCR originated in a woman aged 70-85 years with renal cell carcinoma. CDR3 nucleotide sequence: TGTGCCAGCAGCTTCGCACTCAGCGGGAACACAGATACGCAGTATTTT. Encoded protein: CASSFALSGNTDTQYF.